The 20 T cell receptor beta chains presented below share a single source sample, sequenced in a study of blood T cell repertoires in COVID-19. Libraries were prepared by immunoSEQ multiplex PCR; TCRdb keeps only in-frame clonotypes and omits some of them. The sample includes around 250,000 clones, around 87% of them seen just once. Material: peripheral blood. The receptor source for this set is an older woman with active or convalescent COVID-19.

This clone has a single count. V and J are TRBV6-5 and TRBJ2-3, with 13 bases fitting TRBD2. The germline V gene encodes CDR1 MNHEY and CDR2 SVGAGI. The CDR3 totals 15 residues. V trimming: 6 bases; J trimming: 4 bases; junction bases outside the gene matches: 4. CDR3 residues: CASSTSGGAPDTQYF. DNA for the CDR3: TGTGCCAGCAGCACTAGCGGGGGGGCCCCAGATACGCAGTATTTT.

V and J are TRBV4-3 and TRBJ2-1, with 8 nucleotides matching TRBD1. Germline V gene sequence: CDR1 LGHNA, CDR2 YSLEER. This CDR3 contains 17 residues. V was pared by 0 bases and J by 7 bases, with 11 bases of the junction left unmatched. The CDR3 DNA reads TGCGCCAGCAGCCAAGACCCGGGACAGGCGTTTTGGAATGAGCAGTTCTTC. This gives the protein CASSQDPGQAFWNEQFF.

The gene calls are TRBV19 and TRBJ1-1; TRBD1 agrees at 7 bases. J gave up 5 bases and V 2 bases, and 14 bases lay outside the gene matches. The CDR3 is 17 amino acids. Germline V gene data show CDR1 as LNHDA and CDR2 as SQIVND (reference sequence). The CDR3 DNA sequence: TGTGCCAGTAGTATAAACAGGGGAAGCCTGGGAACAACTGAAGCTTTCTTT. It codes for CASSINRGSLGTTEAFF.

V gene TRBV6-4 combines with J gene TRBJ1-2; 8 nucleotides line up with TRBD1. Per germline, CDR1 MRHNA and CDR2 SNTAGT. The CDR3 is 12 residues long. V gave up 2 bases and J gave up 14 bases; unmatched junction bases: 7. CDR3 sequence reads: CASSDNDRGFTF. DNA for the CDR3: TGTGCCAGCAGTGACAATGACAGGGGTTTTACCTTC.

In DNA form, the CDR3 reads TGTGCCAGCACCTCGACGCGGGATATATGGCGGGGCTACACCTTC. Amino acid sequence: CASTSTRDIWRGYTF. The genes are TRBV6-5 and TRBJ1-2; no definite D call. V was clipped by 7 bases and J by 8 bases, with 23 bases between them. Germline lookup yields CDR1 MNHEY and CDR2 SVGAGI. There are 15 residues in the CDR3.

This sequence joins TRBV20-1 and TRBJ1-2; TRBD1 might be the D (5 bases). The V and J ends lost 6 bases and 2 bases respectively, with 7 bases between them. Germline-derived CDR1 and CDR2 are DFQATT and SNEGSKA (reference sequence). The CDR3 consists of 11 residues. The CDR3 DNA reads as TGCAGTGCCCGACAGAACTATGGCTACACCTTC. Amino acid sequence: CSARQNYGYTF.

This chain uses TRBV10-3 with TRBJ2-6; the D gene is possibly TRBD1 (5 bases). The germline CDR1 and CDR2 sequences are ENHRY and SYGVKD. This CDR3 contains 14 residues. The ends were cut back, 7 bases at V and 4 bases at J, with 11 bases in the middle. In DNA form, the CDR3 reads TGTGCCATCACTCAGGGCGTAGGGGCCAACGTCCTGACTTTC. Translating gives CAITQGVGANVLTF.

V and J are TRBV18 and TRBJ2-5; 10 bases map to TRBD2. The J segment lost 1 base and the V segment lost 2 bases, leaving 4 bases of the junction unmatched. Per the germline V gene, CDR1 is KGHSH and CDR2 is LQKENI. CDR3 length: 16 residues. The CDR3 reads CASSPGASGGQETQYF. The CDR3, as DNA: TGTGCCAGCTCACCAGGGGCTAGCGGGGGCCAAGAGACCCAGTACTTC.

V is TRBV7-9 and J is TRBJ1-5, with D perhaps matching TRBD1 (6 bases). This CDR3 contains 15 residues. Germline CDR1 reads SEHNR; CDR2 reads FQNEAQ (reference sequence). With 3 bases removed from V and 3 bases from J, the gap between germline ends came to 12 bases. CDR3 nucleotide sequence: TGTGCCAGCAGCTTGGGGGCGAACAACAATCAGCCCCAGCATTTT. Translated, it gives CASSLGANNNQPQHF.

The chain's CDR3 is CASSPGAGAPNEQFF. DNA for the CDR3: TGTGCCAGCAGTCCGGGAGCGGGGGCCCCAAATGAGCAGTTCTTC. This chain joins TRBV27 and TRBJ2-1; 8 positions agree with TRBD2. CDR3 size: 15 residues. Germline V CDR1 and CDR2: MNHEY, SMNVEV (reference sequence). With V trimmed by 5 bases and J by 7 bases, 10 bases remained unmatched.

The V gene is TRBV15, the J gene TRBJ2-1; the D is unclear. The V end was cut by 4 bases, the J end by 7 bases, with 11 bases between. Germline V gives CDR1 LNHNV, CDR2 YYDKDF (reference sequence). This CDR3 contains 13 residues. The CDR3 DNA reads as TGTGCCACCAGCATATTTGTCCCTAATGAGCAGTTCTTC. Translating it yields CATSIFVPNEQFF.

The chain recombines TRBV6-2 or TRBV6-3 with TRBJ2-3; TRBD1 matches at 10 bases. The CDR3 sequence is 15 residues long. With 0 bases clipped from V and 4 bases from J, the junction kept 1 base outside the gene matches. The germline CDR1 and CDR2 sequences are MNHEY and SVGEGT. CDR3 DNA: TGTGCCAGCAGTTACTCAGGACAGGGGGCAGATACGCAGTATTTT. Translation gives CASSYSGQGADTQYF.

The chain recombines TRBV7-9 with TRBJ1-3; a weak D match, TRBD1 (5 bases). The V end was cut by 3 bases, the J end by 3 bases, with 6 bases between. CDR3 length: 13 residues. Looked up from germline, CDR1 is SEHNR and CDR2 is FQNEAQ (reference sequence). The CDR3, as DNA: TGTGCCAGCAGCTTGCAGGGTGGAAACACCATATATTTT. Residues: CASSLQGGNTIYF. The full variable domain, in which reference TRBV7-9 and TRBJ1-3 provide the parts outside the CDR3, is DTGVSQNPRHKITKRGQNVTFRCDPISEHNRLYWYRQTLGQGPEFLTYFQNEAQLEKSRLLSDRFSAERPKGSFSTLEIQRTEQGDSAMYLCASSLQGGNTIYFGEGSWLTVV.

This rearrangement joins TRBV12-3 or TRBV12-4 to TRBJ2-5; D possibly corresponds to TRBD2 (6 bases). Deletions cut 8 bases from V and 7 bases from J, with 17 bases between. CDR3 size: 13 residues. The DNA for the CDR3 is TGTGCCAGCGCCCCGGGACTCCGGGGGACCCAGTACTTC. This sequence encodes CASAPGLRGTQYF.

The chain joins TRBV7-2 to TRBJ1-1; D remains unclear. V lost 5 bases and J lost 5, with 15 bases in between. CDR1 and CDR2 from the germline V gene are SGHTA and FQGNSA. This CDR3 comprises 14 residues. The CDR3 loop reads CASSQRWLVTEAFF. The CDR3 region has the DNA TGTGCCAGCAGCCAGCGGTGGTTGGTGACTGAAGCTTTCTTT.

The chain links TRBV4-3 to TRBJ2-1; 8 nucleotides agree with TRBD1. V was pared by 5 bases and J by 4 bases, with 7 bases of the junction left unmatched. The CDR3 length is 15 residues. Germline V gene lookup returns CDR1 LGHNA and CDR2 YSLEER. The CDR3: CASSSGGGAYNEQFF. CDR3 sequence (DNA): TGCGCCAGCAGCTCAGGGGGCGGGGCATACAATGAGCAGTTCTTC.

This clone turned up a few times. The V and J genes are TRBV7-2 and TRBJ2-5, with D possibly matching TRBD1 (5 bases). The length of the CDR3 is 13 residues. V was trimmed by 5 bases and J by 2 bases, leaving 9 bases between them. Germline V gene data show CDR1 as SGHTA and CDR2 as FQGNSA. The CDR3 nucleotides are TGTGCCAGCAGCAGACAGATACAAGAGACCCAGTACTTC. Protein sequence: CASSRQIQETQYF. The variable domain in full, with the rest retrieved from reference TRBV7-2 and TRBJ2-5, is GAGVSQSPSNKVTEKGKDVELRCDPISGHTALYWYRQSLGQGLEFLIYFQGNSAPDKSGLPSDRFSAERTGGSVSTLTIQRTQQEDSAVYLCASSRQIQETQYFGPGTRLLVL.

This chain links TRBV13 with TRBJ2-7; tentative D call: TRBD1 (6 bases). Germline values: CDR1 PRHDT, CDR2 FYEKMQ (reference sequence). CDR3 size: 15 residues. Trimming took off 5 bases at V and 2 bases at J, with 16 bases between the two ends. DNA of the CDR3: TGTGCCAGCAGCCTCACAGGGACCCCCCCCTACGAGCAGTACTTC. Translating it yields CASSLTGTPPYEQYF.

V and J are TRBV19 and TRBJ2-2; D call uncertain. Trimming took 7 bases from V and 0 from J, leaving 9 bases between them. The CDR3 consists of 14 residues. CDR1 and CDR2 from the germline V gene are LNHDA and SQIVND (reference sequence). The CDR3 loop is CASKASSNTGELFF. The CDR3, as DNA: TGTGCCAGTAAAGCCTCTTCGAACACCGGGGAGCTGTTTTTT.

This clone was observed a few times. The CDR3 region is CAVQGQGYNQPQHF. DNA of the CDR3: TGTGCCGTTCAGGGACAGGGGTACAATCAGCCCCAGCATTTT. The chain has TRBV6-5 and TRBJ1-5; 10 bases are shared with TRBD1. V dropped 11 bases and J dropped 3; count of bases not matched to a gene: 7. CDR3 length: 14 amino acids. Germline CDR1 MNHEY, CDR2 SVGAGI.